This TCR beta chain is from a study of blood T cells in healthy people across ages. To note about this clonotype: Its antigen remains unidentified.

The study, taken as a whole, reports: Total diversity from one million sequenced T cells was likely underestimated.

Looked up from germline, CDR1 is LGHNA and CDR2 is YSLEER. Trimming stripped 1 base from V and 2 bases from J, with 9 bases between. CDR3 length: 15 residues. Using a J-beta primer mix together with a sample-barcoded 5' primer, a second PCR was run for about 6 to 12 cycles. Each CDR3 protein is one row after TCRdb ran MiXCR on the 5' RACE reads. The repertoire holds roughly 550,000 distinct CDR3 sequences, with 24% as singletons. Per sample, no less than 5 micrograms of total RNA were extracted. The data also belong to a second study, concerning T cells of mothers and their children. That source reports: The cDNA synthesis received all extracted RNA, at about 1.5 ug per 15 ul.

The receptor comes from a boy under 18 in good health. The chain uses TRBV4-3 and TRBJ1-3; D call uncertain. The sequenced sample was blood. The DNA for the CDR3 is TGCGCCAGCAGCCAAGGTCCCGGACCTGGAAACACCATATATTTT. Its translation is CASSQGPGPGNTIYF.